This T cell receptor (beta chain) appears in the sequencing data of a study of cytomegalovirus exposure and HLA in healthy donors. Study overall: In a later analysis, it was reported that the approximately 110 validation repertoires had been produced on the same platform as the 666 repertoires belonging to the first cohort.

A roughly 120-subject validation cohort, separate from the 666-subject first cohort, supplied the donors. On this clone: Its target is not known.

V was clipped by 3 bases and J by 4 bases; unmatched bases: 10. The germline gives CDR1 MNHEY, CDR2 SMNVEV (reference sequence). The CDR3 is made up of 17 amino acids. Clones were read by immunoSEQ multiplex PCR, and TCRdb kept only the in-frame ones, dropping some. The sample lists about 130,000 clones; 80% to 90% were seen once. Points from the study as a whole: CMV antigen specificity was confirmed in vitro for a few CMV-associated chains.

The sequenced sample consisted of PBMCs. The rearrangement joins TRBV27 to TRBJ1-1; 11 bases align to TRBD1. The clonotype was recovered from a woman under 30 in good health and CMV-seronegative. This chain's CDR3 is CASSFGTGGSLGTEAFF. CDR3 DNA sequence: TGTGCCAGCAGTTTTGGGACAGGGGGGAGTCTTGGCACTGAAGCTTTCTTT.